This note documents a single TCR beta chain sequence. The specificity of this receptor is unknown. A single base separates this from a much larger clone, so it may be a read error. Lacking the conserved final phenylalanine or tryptophan, this CDR3 likely reflects a read error. Taken from the germline V gene, the CDR1 and CDR2 loops are MNHEY and SVGEGT. At the junction V is shortened by 6 bases and J by 7 bases; bases outside the gene matches: 6. Termini included, the CDR3 measures 13 amino acids. Here the CDR3 DNA is all that survives: 39 bases in frame from base 1. This specimen comes from a study of read filtering for tumor transcriptome and immune sequencing (dated by TCRdb to 2018 to 2021). Study-level background: The cohort had about 17 male and 14 female patients with a mean age of roughly 70 years, ranging from about 45 to 85. By revised international staging, eight or nine patients were R-ISS I, about 17 were R-ISS II and about 7 were R-ISS III. After DNase treatment, whole-transcriptome libraries were prepared with the TruSeq RNA Access Library Prep Kit. TCR-region mapped reads per sample ranged from about 4.05 to 10.27 million with IR-seq versus only roughly 85 to 1273 with RNA-seq. Using the same bone marrow samples, the study ran both targeted immune repertoire sequencing and bulk whole-transcriptome sequencing and then compared the TCR repertoires from each method. One of the main goals was to work out a read-filtering strategy for immune repertoire data, in particular whether clonotypes backed by only a single read should be removed.

Bone marrow was sampled from every patient at the time of active disease. Ficoll-Hypaque density gradient centrifugation was used to isolate the bone marrow mononuclear cells. CD138-negative cells were obtained by negative selection after labeling with CD138 magnetic microbeads on a MACS separator, removing myeloma plasma cells. Purity of the isolated cells was checked by flow cytometry on an Attune NxT using CD138 antibodies. TRIzol reagent was used to extract total RNA, which was then quantified with a NanoDrop spectrophotometer. Paired RNA-seq and IR-seq were performed on the CD138-negative bone marrow sample of each patient. The Immunoverse kit was used to build TCR libraries from about 430 ng RNA, with molecular barcoded adaptors covering alpha/delta and beta/gamma chains. TCR library preparation used the same RNA that was used for transcriptome sequencing. An Illumina HiSeq 4000 with 2 x 150 cycles was used to sequence the TCR libraries. Per the original workflow: MiXCR aligned TCR reads to human V, D, J and C references and assembled the aligned reads into CDR3 clonotypes, with quality filtering and error correction included. The tcR package in R was used for analysis of clonotype counts and gene usage diversity. Raw mapping reads were checked after the RNA-seq reads had been mapped by STAR aligner version 2.5.3a onto the human GRCh37 genome. IR-seq fastq files were randomly downsampled with Seqtk 1.3 to test the effect of sequencing depth on detected clonotypes. The public reads were reprocessed in TCRdb via fastp at Q25 and MiXCR, keeping in-frame beta chains. Entries that share a CDR3 protein sequence are merged under the most common genes and DNA. TCRdb, not the original authors, processed these V and J calls. The table for this sample lists about 58,000 distinct CDR3 sequences; approximately 13% of them were counted only once. Clones ranked in the top ten supply 16% of the sample.

Overall study results and their limits: The sorted CD138-negative fraction was not purified T cells but a mixed bone marrow immune population. When single-read clonotypes were removed, the proportions of shared clonotypes in IR-seq and RNA-seq correlated more strongly. Single-read clonotypes made up 80% to 85% of clonotypes but 3% to 3.5% of total reads in IR-seq, and roughly 75% of clonotypes and about 45% of reads in RNA-seq. Compared with RNA-seq, IR-seq captured clonotypes at much higher depth and more reliably, and a smaller IR-seq throughput was enough to identify most shared clonotypes.

Sequencing was performed on a population of CD138-negative cells sorted from bone marrow. Per the publication, the cell subset or site label means: bone marrow mononuclear cells depleted of CD138+ plasma/myeloma cells by negative magnetic selection. The rearrangement joined TRBV6-2 or TRBV6-3 to TRBJ2-5; 9 central bases correspond to TRBD2. The origin of this receptor is a donor at least 40 years old with multiple myeloma. The encoded CDR3 is CASRGTSIGTQYY. The DNA is as follows: TGTGCCAGCAGGGGGACTAGCATCGGGACCCAGTACTAC.